This TCR beta chain comes out of a study of T cells in Graves' hyperthyroidism and ophthalmopathy. Looked up from germline, CDR1 is SGHDN and CDR2 is FVKESK. CDR3 length: 15 amino acids. V was cut by 4 bases and J by 7 bases, with 18 bases left in between. Overall study findings and caveats: Model output signaled ophthalmopathy a median about seven months ahead of onset. A model of 13 V-J pairs discriminated ophthalmopathy from stable hyperthyroidism.

On this clonotype itself: Its antigen remains unidentified.

Inclusion characteristics of ophthalmopathy patients comprised a Clinical Activity Score of at least 3, a NOSPECS grade of at least 4, and duration under 3 months. Amplification of TCR beta CDR3 regions used RNA as the template. The primer set for the first-round RT-PCR of the TCR CDR3 was HTBI. TCRdb reprocessed the multiplex PCR reads via MiXCR and lists one record per CDR3 protein. The table shows around 300,000 distinct CDR3 sequences, with about 20% occurring only once. The sample was blood. This receptor was obtained from a man in his thirties or forties with Graves' ophthalmopathy. This chain uses TRBV14 with TRBJ2-3; weak D call: TRBD2 (6 bases). CDR3 sequence: CASSRGGPFINTQYF. The CDR3 coding sequence is TGTGCCAGCAGCCGCGGAGGGCCCTTCATAAATACGCAGTATTTT.